This T cell receptor (beta chain) was recovered during a study of radiation and T cells in renal cell carcinoma. Documented time point: baseline pretreatment blood. The treatment here: 15 Gy SBRT to primary tumor, nephrectomy 4 weeks later. There are 13 residues in the CDR3. Germline CDR1 and CDR2: SGHVS and FQNEAQ. The V and J ends lost 1 base and 1 base respectively, with 5 bases between them. TCRdb's table, derived via immunoSEQ multiplex PCR, lists solely in-frame clones and lacks some. This sample carries about 130,000 clones, 88% of them seen once, and the ten largest clones take 12%. The starting material was blood, obtained from a patient whose treatment included radiotherapy and nephrectomy. The chain recombines TRBV7-8 with TRBJ2-7; D unresolved. The sequence derives from a woman aged 45 to 65 with renal cell carcinoma. CDR3 sequence reads: CASSLVVSYEQYF. As DNA, the CDR3 is TGTGCCAGCAGCTTAGTTGTGTCCTACGAGCAGTACTTC.